This record looks at one T cell receptor (beta chain) sequence and its context. The ends were cut back, 6 bases at V and 2 bases at J, with 17 bases in the middle. CDR1 is SNHLY and CDR2 is FYNNEI in the germline V gene. The CDR3 is made up of 16 amino acids. This sample is drawn from a study of cytomegalovirus exposure and HLA in healthy donors. It was with 60 Vbeta and 13 Jbeta primers that the PCR ran. The method was immunoSEQ multiplex PCR; TCRdb's version includes in-frame clones alone and lacks a portion of them. The data hold more than 85,000 clones, with around 72% observed a single time. The clonotype was recovered from a male donor in good health and CMV-seropositive. Sequencing was carried out using PBMCs. V is TRBV2 and J is TRBJ1-3; unclear D gene. The CDR3 region is CASSAGPILAGNTIYF. For the CDR3, the DNA is TGTGCCAGCAGCGCGGGCCCTATACTGGCTGGAAACACCATATATTTT. Variable domain in full (rest from reference TRBV2 and TRBJ1-3): EPEVTQTPSHQVTQMGQEVILRCVPISNHLYFYWYRQILGQKVEFLVSFYNNEISEKSEIFDDQFSVERPDGSNFTLKIRSTKLEDSAMYFCASSAGPILAGNTIYFGEGSWLTVV.